The 26 T cell receptor beta chains below all came from one sample that was sequenced in a study of T-cell memory formation after mild COVID-19. TCRdb reprocessed the 5' RACE reads via MiXCR and lists one record per CDR3 protein. This table holds about 180,000 distinct CDR3 sequences, around 15% found once. What was sequenced was PBMCs or a T cell subset sorted from them (not recorded which). These receptors were taken from an adult woman who had mild COVID-19 (a few samples of this study predate the infection). Cell type and time point are not known.

This chain uses TRBV7-8 with TRBJ1-5, with D uncertain. CDR1 SGHVS and CDR2 FQNEAQ come from the germline V gene. V lost 1 base and J lost 7, with 8 bases in between. The CDR3 length is 13 residues. The DNA of the CDR3 is TGTGCCAGCAGCTTAGGAGGGTTCCAGCCCCAGCATTTT. Protein: CASSLGGFQPQHF. Looking up the rest from reference TRBV7-8 and TRBJ1-5 gives the full variable domain: GAGVSQSPRYKVAKRGQDVALRCDPISGHVSLFWYQQALGQGPEFLTYFQNEAQLDKSGLPSDRFFAERPEGSVSTLKIQRTQQEDSAVYLCASSLGGFQPQHFGDGTRLSIL.

J is TRBJ2-7 and V is TRBV6-1; 7 bases align to TRBD1. In germline, CDR1 is MNHNS, CDR2 SASEGT. V gave up 6 bases and J gave up 2 bases; unmatched junction bases: 10. CDR3 size: 15 residues. CDR3 sequence reads: CASRYFTGQTYEQYF. CDR3 sequence (DNA): TGTGCCAGCAGATACTTTACGGGACAGACCTACGAGCAGTACTTC.

This clonotype was seen a handful of times. The CDR3 is CASSFGTSGTDTQYF. For the CDR3, the DNA is TGTGCCAGCAGTTTTGGGACTAGCGGCACAGATACGCAGTATTTT. The chain combines TRBV12-3 or TRBV12-4 with TRBJ2-3, with 10 bases matching TRBD2. V lost 3 bases and J lost 1; bases outside the gene matches: 1. There are 15 residues in the CDR3.

This clonotype was recorded a few times. V and J are TRBV6-2 or TRBV6-3 and TRBJ1-5, with 9 positions matching TRBD1. This CDR3 region has 15 residues. Germline V gene sequence: CDR1 MNHEY, CDR2 SVGEGT. With 1 base clipped from V and 9 bases from J, the junction kept 7 bases outside the gene matches. The CDR3 region is CASSYYRGQGPPQHF. DNA for the CDR3: TGTGCCAGCAGTTACTATCGGGGACAGGGACCGCCCCAGCATTTT.

This clonotype was counted between two and nine times. The chain couples TRBV12-3 or TRBV12-4 to TRBJ2-3; 15 positions agree with TRBD2. The CDR3 length is 18 residues. V shed 4 bases and J 7 bases; nucleotides not matched to a gene: 12. DNA for the CDR3: TGTGCCAGCAGTTCCCCGGGACTAGCGGGAGGAGGGACAAATACGCAGTATTTT. Its translation is CASSSPGLAGGGTNTQYF.

This clonotype has just a few counts. V and J are TRBV29-1 and TRBJ1-1, with TRBD1 matching over 7 bases. This CDR3 contains 12 residues. V trimming: 7 bases; J trimming: 0 bases; junction bases outside the gene matches: 2. CDR1 and CDR2 (germline): SQVTM, ANQGSEA. CDR3 coding DNA: TGCAGCGCGGGACAGTTGAACACTGAAGCTTTCTTT. It specifies CSAGQLNTEAFF.

This clonotype turned up a few times. The chain employs TRBV7-3 and TRBJ2-2; D may be TRBD2 (7 bases). CDR1 and CDR2 from the germline V gene are SGHTA and FQGTGA. CDR3 length: 16 residues. Trimming removed 5 bases from V and 1 base from J, with 14 bases in between. The CDR3 DNA follows: TGTGCCAGCAGCACGATCGGGGGGCAGAACACCGGGGAGCTGTTTTTT. Translation gives CASSTIGGQNTGELFF.

This chain connects TRBV7-9 to TRBJ2-2; 8 bases agree with TRBD1. There are 16 residues in the CDR3. V lost 3 bases to trimming and J lost 0 bases; unmatched junction nucleotides: 3. Germline CDR1 is SEHNR and CDR2 is FQNEAQ (reference sequence). In DNA form, the CDR3 reads TGTGCCAGCAGCTTGTTGACAGGGGCGAACACCGGGGAGCTGTTTTTT. The encoded protein is CASSLLTGANTGELFF.

The rearrangement joins TRBV5-6 to TRBJ2-7; TRBD1 matches at 9 bases. V shed 0 bases, J shed 5 bases, and the junction held 9 bases outside the gene matches. The CDR3 is 16 residues long. Germline CDR1 is SGHDT and CDR2 is YYEEEE. CDR3 in amino acids: CASSLDPGTGPHEQYF. In nucleotides, the CDR3 is TGTGCCAGCAGCTTGGACCCCGGGACAGGGCCGCACGAGCAGTACTTC.

This clonotype was seen only a few times. The chain recombines TRBV25-1 with TRBJ2-3, with D unresolved. The CDR3 has 12 residues. Trimming took off 2 bases at V and 4 bases at J, with 4 bases between the two ends. CDR1 MGHDK and CDR2 SYGVNS come from the germline V gene. The CDR3 DNA sequence: TGTGCCAGCAGTGAAGGGTCAGATACGCAGTATTTT. This translates into CASSEGSDTQYF. The variable domain in full, completed from reference TRBV25-1 and TRBJ2-3, reads EADIYQTPRYLVIGTGKKITLECSQTMGHDKMYWYQQDPGMELHLIHYSYGVNSTEKGDLSSESTVSRIRTEHFPLTLESARPSHTSQYLCASSEGSDTQYFGPGTRLTVL.

This clonotype was seen a few times. The chain employs TRBV12-3 or TRBV12-4 and TRBJ2-3; no firm D call. V was clipped by 2 bases and J by 3 bases, with 3 bases between them. The length of the CDR3 is 12 residues. The CDR3 loop is CASSLHTDTQYF. The CDR3 DNA follows: TGTGCCAGCAGTTTACATACAGATACGCAGTATTTT.

This clonotype has more than one count but fewer than ten. The chain couples TRBV20-1 to TRBJ2-1, with 9 positions matching TRBD2. After removal of 1 base from V and 1 base from J, the junction contained 2 bases not matched to a gene. Per the germline V gene, CDR1 is DFQATT and CDR2 is SNEGSKA (reference sequence). The CDR3 is made up of 15 amino acids. The CDR3 DNA reads as TGCAGTGCTAGAGTAGCGGGAGAATCCTACAATGAGCAGTTCTTC. It translates to CSARVAGESYNEQFF.

This clonotype was counted between two and nine times. CDR3 region: CASSPRTATDTQYF. The CDR3, as DNA: TGTGCCAGCTCACCACGGACTGCCACAGATACGCAGTATTTT. The gene calls are TRBV18 and TRBJ2-3; D might be TRBD2 (5 bases). Trimming cost V 1 base and J 2 bases, with 7 bases left between them. Germline loops: CDR1 KGHSH, CDR2 LQKENI. The CDR3 sequence is 14 residues long. The whole variable domain, remainder taken from reference TRBV18 and TRBJ2-3, is NAGVMQNPRHLVRRRGQEARLRCSPMKGHSHVYWYRQLPEEGLKFMVYLQKENIIDESGMPKERFSAEFPKEGPSILRIQQVVRGDSAAYFCASSPRTATDTQYFGPGTRLTVL.

This chain uses TRBV20-1 with TRBJ2-5; the D gene is possibly TRBD2 (6 bases). The CDR3 is 14 amino acids. Per germline, CDR1 DFQATT and CDR2 SNEGSKA (reference sequence). V was clipped by 0 bases and J by 5 bases, with 13 bases between them. The CDR3 DNA sequence: TGCAGTGCTAGAGATGCAGCTAGCGATGAGACCCAGTACTTC. This gives the protein CSARDAASDETQYF.

This CDR3 is CASSLIGTTPRSDTQYF. The CDR3 nucleotides are TGTGCCAGCAGCCTAATTGGGACTACTCCTAGGAGTGATACGCAGTATTTT. V and J are TRBV7-2 and TRBJ2-3, with 7 bases aligning to TRBD2. Germline loops: CDR1 SGHTA, CDR2 FQGNSA. The CDR3 is made up of 17 amino acids. The V and J ends lost 5 bases and 6 bases, in that order; junction bases with no gene match: 17. Full variable domain (rest looked up from reference TRBV7-2 and TRBJ2-3): GAGVSQSPSNKVTEKGKDVELRCDPISGHTALYWYRQSLGQGLEFLIYFQGNSAPDKSGLPSDRFSAERTGGSVSTLTIQRTQQEDSAVYLCASSLIGTTPRSDTQYFGPGTRLTVL.

This clonotype has more than one count but fewer than ten. The chain joins TRBV15 to TRBJ1-3; maybe TRBD1 (6 bases). The V end was cut by 3 bases, the J end by 5 bases, with 14 bases between. CDR3 length equals 15 residues. The germline V gene has CDR1 LNHNV and CDR2 YYDKDF (reference sequence). Written as DNA, the CDR3 is TGTGCCACCAGCAGCAACGACAGGTGGCGAAACACCATATATTTT. Translated: CATSSNDRWRNTIYF. Full variable domain (outside the CDR3, taken from reference TRBV15 and TRBJ1-3): DAMVIQNPRYQVTQFGKPVTLSCSQTLNHNVMYWYQQKSSQAPKLLFHYYDKDFNNEADTPDNFQSRRPNTSFCFLDIRSPGLGDTAMYLCATSSNDRWRNTIYFGEGSWLTVV.

Many counts were recorded for this clonotype. The CDR3 protein is CASSVGAGYQETQYF. The CDR3 coding sequence is TGTGCCAGCAGCGTGGGAGCGGGGTACCAAGAGACCCAGTACTTC. V gene TRBV9 combines with J gene TRBJ2-5; 7 positions agree with TRBD2. There are 15 residues in the CDR3. J was trimmed by 0 bases and V by 2 bases; bases with no gene match: 4. Germline V gene sequence: CDR1 SGDLS, CDR2 YYNGEE.

This clonotype occurred a few times. This chain connects TRBV7-2 to TRBJ2-1; 8 positions agree with TRBD2. CDR1 and CDR2 from the germline V gene are SGHTA and FQGNSA. CDR3 length: 18 residues. V trimming: 2 bases; J trimming: 2 bases; junction bases outside the gene matches: 11. The CDR3 here is CASSLYPSGRLTYNEQFF. CDR3 in DNA: TGTGCCAGCAGCTTATATCCAAGCGGGAGACTGACCTACAATGAGCAGTTCTTC.

This clonotype was seen more than once but under ten times. This chain connects TRBV5-1 to TRBJ2-2; no clear D gene. There are 14 residues in the CDR3. V was cut by 4 bases and J by 3 bases, with 10 bases left in between. Germline CDR1 is SGHRS and CDR2 is YFSETQ. The CDR3 region has the DNA TGCGCCAGCAGCCCTAGGACGGACACCGGGGAGCTGTTTTTT. It specifies CASSPRTDTGELFF. The full variable domain, rest sourced from reference TRBV5-1 and TRBJ2-2, is KAGVTQTPRYLIKTRGQQVTLSCSPISGHRSVSWYQQTPGQGLQFLFEYFSETQRNKGNFPGRFSGRQFSNSRSEMNVSTLELGDSALYLCASSPRTDTGELFFGEGSRLTVL.

The chain recombines TRBV7-9 with TRBJ1-1; tentative D call: TRBD1 (6 bases). CDR3 length: 15 residues. In germline, CDR1 is SEHNR, CDR2 FQNEAQ (reference sequence). V was clipped by 2 bases and J by 0 bases, with 10 bases between them. The CDR3 spells CASSLLWTVNTEAFF. The CDR3 nucleotides read TGTGCCAGCAGCTTATTGTGGACAGTGAACACTGAAGCTTTCTTT.

This clonotype was seen more than once but under ten times. This chain joins TRBV7-9 and TRBJ2-2; 7 nucleotides match TRBD1. Germline CDR1 and CDR2: SEHNR and FQNEAQ (reference sequence). This CDR3 region has 15 residues. With 1 base clipped from V and 5 bases from J, the junction kept 4 bases outside the gene matches. The CDR3 region is CASSLETGITGELFF. The CDR3 DNA sequence: TGTGCCAGCAGCTTAGAGACAGGGATTACCGGGGAGCTGTTTTTT.

The chain carries TRBV14 and TRBJ1-2; D perhaps matches TRBD1 (5 bases). Germline V lookup: CDR1 SGHDN, CDR2 FVKESK. CDR3 length: 15 residues. Trimming pared 4 bases from V and 4 bases from J, leaving 16 bases between. The CDR3 DNA is TGTGCCAGCAGCCGGGAAGCAGGGAATTTCTATGGCTACACCTTC. It is translated as CASSREAGNFYGYTF.

The rearrangement uses TRBV5-1 and TRBJ1-2, with TRBD1 identical over 11 bases. This CDR3 has 15 amino acids. In germline, CDR1 is SGHRS, CDR2 YFSETQ. The V and J ends lost 4 bases and 5 bases, in that order; junction bases with no gene match: 7. CDR3 region: CASSKGTGGTYGYTF. The CDR3 DNA reads as TGCGCCAGCAGCAAAGGGACAGGGGGAACTTATGGCTACACCTTC. The full variable domain, its missing parts supplied by reference TRBV5-1 and TRBJ1-2, is KAGVTQTPRYLIKTRGQQVTLSCSPISGHRSVSWYQQTPGQGLQFLFEYFSETQRNKGNFPGRFSGRQFSNSRSEMNVSTLELGDSALYLCASSKGTGGTYGYTFGSGTRLTVV.

This clonotype was seen a few times. The chain recombines TRBV5-1 with TRBJ1-3; D might be TRBD1 (6 bases). Looked up from germline, CDR1 is SGHRS and CDR2 is YFSETQ. V lost 0 bases to trimming and J lost 2 bases, with 9 bases between them. CDR3 length equals 15 residues. CDR3 DNA sequence: TGCGCCAGCAGCTTGGTTCCAGGGGCTGGAAACACCATATATTTT. This sequence encodes CASSLVPGAGNTIYF.

The chain carries TRBV7-2 and TRBJ2-3, with 9 bases matching TRBD2. V gave up 3 bases and J gave up 6 bases; unmatched junction bases: 10. The length of the CDR3 is 16 residues. The germline gives CDR1 SGHTA, CDR2 FQGNSA. The CDR3 coding sequence is TGTGCCAGCAGCTTGATCGGCGGGGGGGCGTTGGATACGCAGTATTTT. Translating it yields CASSLIGGGALDTQYF.

The chain joins TRBV25-1 to TRBJ2-6, with no clear D. With 4 bases removed from V and 1 base from J, the gap between germline ends came to 5 bases. Germline V gene data show CDR1 as MGHDK and CDR2 as SYGVNS. The CDR3 is 14 residues long. The CDR3 bases are TGTGCCAGCAGTGCAATTTCTGGGGCCAACGTCCTGACTTTC. Amino acid sequence: CASSAISGANVLTF.